The clone carrying this T cell receptor beta chain turned up a few times. No antigen is known for it. This entry belongs to a study of CD8+ T cells in alopecia areata. Broader study findings: Scalp sample data also include resident alphabeta T cells from normal skin. Lesional scalp exceeded normal scalp in clonality, especially in alopecia totalis/universalis.

Germline V gene lookup returns CDR1 SNHLY and CDR2 FYNNEI. The V gene lost 1 base and the J gene lost 1 base, with 3 bases spanning the gap. CDR3 length: 13 amino acids. Once RNA had been extracted, it was reverse transcribed into cDNA to act as the sequencing template. Measured with immunoSEQ multiplex PCR; TCRdb has only the in-frame clones, and not every one. Seen here are about 180,000 clones, around three fifths observed once, and the top ten hold roughly 14%. This TCR came from a human donor with alopecia areata. The V call is TRBV2, the J call TRBJ2-3, with D hard to call. Material: CD4+ T cells sorted from blood, obtained at week 0. The CDR3 nucleotides are TGTGCCAGCAGTGAAGAGGGCACAGATACGCAGTATTTT. This codes for CASSEEGTDTQYF.